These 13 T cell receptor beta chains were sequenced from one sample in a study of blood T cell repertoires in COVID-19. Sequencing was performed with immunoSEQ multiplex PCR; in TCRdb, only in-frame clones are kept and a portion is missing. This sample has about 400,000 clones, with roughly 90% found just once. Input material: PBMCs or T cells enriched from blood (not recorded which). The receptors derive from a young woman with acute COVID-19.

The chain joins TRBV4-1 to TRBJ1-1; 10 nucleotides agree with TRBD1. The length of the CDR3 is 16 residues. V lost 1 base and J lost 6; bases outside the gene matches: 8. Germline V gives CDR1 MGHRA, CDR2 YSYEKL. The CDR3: CASSQVKGQGRSEAFF. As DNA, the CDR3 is TGCGCCAGCAGCCAAGTTAAGGGACAGGGGAGGTCTGAAGCTTTCTTT.

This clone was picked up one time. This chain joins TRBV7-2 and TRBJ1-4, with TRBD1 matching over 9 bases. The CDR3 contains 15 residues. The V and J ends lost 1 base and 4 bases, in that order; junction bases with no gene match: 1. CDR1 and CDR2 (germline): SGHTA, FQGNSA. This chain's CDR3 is CASSLGDRDNEKLFF. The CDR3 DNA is TGTGCCAGCAGCTTAGGGGACAGGGATAATGAAAAACTGTTTTTT. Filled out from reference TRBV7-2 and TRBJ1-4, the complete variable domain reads GAGVSQSPSNKVTEKGKDVELRCDPISGHTALYWYRQSLGQGLEFLIYFQGNSAPDKSGLPSDRFSAERTGGSVSTLTIQRTQQEDSAVYLCASSLGDRDNEKLFFGSGTQLSVL.

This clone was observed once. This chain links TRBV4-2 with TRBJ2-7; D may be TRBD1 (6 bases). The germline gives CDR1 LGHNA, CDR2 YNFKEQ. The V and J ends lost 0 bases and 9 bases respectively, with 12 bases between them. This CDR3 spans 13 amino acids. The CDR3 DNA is TGTGCCAGCAGCCAAGATCTTAAGGACAGGCAGTACTTC. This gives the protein CASSQDLKDRQYF.

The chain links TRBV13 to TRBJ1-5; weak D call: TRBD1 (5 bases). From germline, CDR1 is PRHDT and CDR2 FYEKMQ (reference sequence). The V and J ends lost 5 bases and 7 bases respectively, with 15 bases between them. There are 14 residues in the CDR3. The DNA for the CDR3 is TGTGCCAGCAGCGTTAGGGGCGGGGAACAGCCCCAGCATTTT. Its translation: CASSVRGGEQPQHF.

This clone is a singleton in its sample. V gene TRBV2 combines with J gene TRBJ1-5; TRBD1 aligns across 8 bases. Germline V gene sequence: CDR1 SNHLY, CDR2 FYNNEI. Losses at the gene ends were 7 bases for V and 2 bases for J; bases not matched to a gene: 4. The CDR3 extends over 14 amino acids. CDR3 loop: CASKPGQGNQPQHF. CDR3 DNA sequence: TGTGCCAGCAAACCGGGACAGGGCAATCAGCCCCAGCATTTT.

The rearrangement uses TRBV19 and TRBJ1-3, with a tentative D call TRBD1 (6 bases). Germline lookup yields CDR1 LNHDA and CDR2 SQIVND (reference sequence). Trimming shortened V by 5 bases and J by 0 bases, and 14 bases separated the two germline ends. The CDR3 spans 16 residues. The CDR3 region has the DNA TGTGCCAGTAGTCCCACCGGACAGATCTCTGGAAACACCATATATTTT. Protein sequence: CASSPTGQISGNTIYF.

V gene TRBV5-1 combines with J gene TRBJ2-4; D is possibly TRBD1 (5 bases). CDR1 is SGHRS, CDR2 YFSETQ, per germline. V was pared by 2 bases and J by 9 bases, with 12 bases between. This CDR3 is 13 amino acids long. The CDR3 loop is CASSFTQGGIQYF. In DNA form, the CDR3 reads TGCGCCAGCAGCTTCACCCAGGGCGGCATTCAGTACTTC.

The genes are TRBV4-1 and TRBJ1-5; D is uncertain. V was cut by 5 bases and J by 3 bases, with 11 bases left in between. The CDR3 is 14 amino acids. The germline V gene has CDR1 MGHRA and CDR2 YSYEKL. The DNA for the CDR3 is TGCGCCAGCAGCGTGCGGGTCTTCAATCAGCCCCAGCATTTT. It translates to CASSVRVFNQPQHF.

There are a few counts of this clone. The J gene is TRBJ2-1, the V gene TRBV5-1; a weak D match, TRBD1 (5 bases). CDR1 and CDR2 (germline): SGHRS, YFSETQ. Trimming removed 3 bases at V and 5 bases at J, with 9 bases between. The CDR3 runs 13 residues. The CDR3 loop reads CASSYGAHNEQFF. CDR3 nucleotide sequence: TGCGCCAGCAGCTATGGGGCTCACAATGAGCAGTTCTTC.

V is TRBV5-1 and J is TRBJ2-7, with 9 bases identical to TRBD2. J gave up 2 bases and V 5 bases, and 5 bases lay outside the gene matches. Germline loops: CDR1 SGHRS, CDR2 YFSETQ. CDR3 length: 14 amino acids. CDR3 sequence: CASRGGGGAYEQYF. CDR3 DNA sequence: TGCGCCAGCAGGGGTGGCGGGGGGGCCTACGAGCAGTACTTC.

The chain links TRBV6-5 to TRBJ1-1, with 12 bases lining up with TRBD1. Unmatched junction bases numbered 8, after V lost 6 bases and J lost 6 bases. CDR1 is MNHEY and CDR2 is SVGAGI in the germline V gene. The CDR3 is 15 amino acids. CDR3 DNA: TGTGCCAGCAGCGGTTTGGGACAGGGGGCTTCTGAAGCTTTCTTT. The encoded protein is CASSGLGQGASEAFF.

The CDR3 DNA sequence: TGCAGCGGCGGCCTGTACAATGAGCAGTTCTTC. Its protein product is CSGGLYNEQFF. V and J are TRBV29-1 and TRBJ2-1; D is unresolved. CDR1 SQVTM and CDR2 ANQGSEA come from the germline V gene. Trimming took 7 bases from V and 4 from J, leaving 8 bases between them. The CDR3 covers 11 residues.

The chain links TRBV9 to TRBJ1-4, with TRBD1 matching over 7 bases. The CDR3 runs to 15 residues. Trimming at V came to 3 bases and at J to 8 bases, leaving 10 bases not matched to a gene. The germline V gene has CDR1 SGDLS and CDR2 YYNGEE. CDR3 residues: CASSALQGFGEKLFF. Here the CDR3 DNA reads TGTGCCAGCAGCGCGCTACAGGGGTTCGGGGAAAAACTGTTTTTT.